This T cell receptor (beta chain) was captured by sequencing in a study of blood T cell repertoires in COVID-19. Methods used by the authors: Reference gene primers were amplified, and this amplification served to estimate nucleated cell counts. Here immunoSEQ multiplex PCR was the method, and the copy in TCRdb shows in-frame clones only, minus some. V, J and clone size are taken as reported in that table, and D and trimming were inferred from the DNA itself. Of about 270,000 clones listed, about 85% are singletons. V was clipped by 5 bases and J by 2 bases; unmatched bases: 6. Germline CDR1 reads MNHEY; CDR2 reads SVGAGI. The CDR3 totals 15 residues.

The chain is built from TRBV6-5 and TRBJ2-1, with 7 bases fitting TRBD2. The sequence came from a woman aged 45-65 years with active or convalescent COVID-19. Sequences were obtained from peripheral blood. The CDR3 reads CASSRSGTTYNEQFF. In DNA form, the CDR3 reads TGTGCCAGCAGTCGCAGCGGGACCACCTACAATGAGCAGTTCTTC.